A selection of T cell receptor beta chains follows, all from one sample in a study of T-cell reconstitution after alpha-beta-depleted transplantation in children. TCRdb itself ran the PCR reads through MiXCR, one entry per CDR3 protein. Among 250,000 to 300,000 distinct CDR3 sequences listed, over 7% were seen once. The material sequenced was peripheral blood, taken 360 days after TCRalphabeta/CD19-depleted stem cell transplant. The origin of the receptors is a female patient between 2 and 15 years old who had a stem cell transplant for Fanconi anemia, so the T cells may come from the graft donor. Each CDR3 is given with its conserved first and last residue. Fields, in order: D gene, clone size, J gene, V gene, CDR3 protein, CDR3 DNA. D genes are given only for firm matches. Clone size is stated in some rows and not others, as once, few, many or a class when expanded.

- | - | TRBJ2-7 | TRBV5-1 | CASSLVFGGDSPEQYF | TGCGCCAGCAGCTTGGTGTTTGGCGGGGACAGCCCCGAGCAGTACTTC
- | many | TRBJ2-7 | TRBV10-3 | CAISVTRALEQYF | TGTGCCATCAGTGTAACCAGGGCCCTCGAGCAGTACTTC
TRBD1 | few | TRBJ1-1 | TRBV7-8 | CASSTGGLNTEAFF | TGTGCCAGCAGCACAGGGGGCTTGAACACTGAAGCTTTCTTT
TRBD1 | few | TRBJ1-6 | TRBV7-9 | CASGDRESSYNSPLHF | TGTGCCAGCGGGGACAGGGAGTCCTCCTATAATTCACCCCTCCACTTT
- | - | TRBJ2-2 | TRBV9 | CASSVGPNTGELFF | TGTGCCAGCAGCGTAGGACCAAACACCGGGGAGCTGTTTTTT
TRBD2 | many | TRBJ2-1 | TRBV6-2/TRBV6-3 | CASSYSELAGLNEQFF | TGTGCCAGCAGTTACTCTGAACTAGCGGGCCTCAATGAGCAGTTCTTC
- | few | TRBJ2-1 | TRBV28 | CASSLGGTRNNEQFF | TGTGCCAGCAGTTTGGGGGGGACAAGAAACAATGAGCAGTTCTTC
- | many | TRBJ1-1 | TRBV6-1 | CASSEVGVPRNEAFF | TGTGCCAGCAGTGAAGTGGGGGTCCCGCGTAATGAAGCTTTCTTT
- | few | TRBJ1-2 | TRBV29-1 | CSVLSVDYGYTF | TGCAGCGTCTTAAGCGTCGACTATGGCTACACCTTC
TRBD2 | many | TRBJ2-3 | TRBV3-1 | CASSSSGGLTDTQYF | TGTGCCAGCTCCTCTAGCGGGGGGCTCACAGATACGCAGTATTTT
TRBD1 | many | TRBJ1-2 | TRBV11-2 | CASSIPQGVGYGYTF | TGTGCCAGCAGCATCCCGCAGGGGGTTGGCTATGGCTACACCTTC
- | many | TRBJ2-3 | TRBV5-1 | CASSLVGGLGADTQYF | TGCGCCAGCAGCTTGGTTGGGGGATTGGGAGCAGATACGCAGTATTTT
- | many | TRBJ2-7 | TRBV29-1 | CSVIPWDSSSEQYF | TGCAGCGTTATCCCGTGGGATAGTTCCTCCGAGCAGTACTTC
- | - | TRBJ1-6 | TRBV10-3 | CASGPGDSPLHF | TGTGCCAGCGGTCCGGGGGATTCACCCCTCCACTTT
- | many | TRBJ2-5 | TRBV25-1 | CASSEYRTARGETQYF | TGTGCCAGCAGTGAATATAGGACAGCGAGGGGAGAGACCCAGTACTTC
- | - | TRBJ2-1 | TRBV19 | CASSIRPGAGNEQFF | TGTGCCAGTAGTATACGGCCGGGGGCGGGCAATGAGCAGTTCTTC
- | few | TRBJ1-5 | TRBV20-1 | CSARGQGDQPQHF | TGCAGTGCTAGGGGCCAGGGTGATCAGCCCCAGCATTTT
TRBD2 | - | TRBJ2-7 | TRBV7-6 | CASSYDPPPSGLAGGVGYEQYF | TGTGCCAGCAGCTATGATCCACCCCCATCCGGACTAGCGGGAGGTGTGGGCTACGAGCAGTACTTC
- | few | TRBJ2-5 | TRBV4-1 | CASSLREAQETQYF | TGCGCCAGCAGCCTCAGGGAAGCCCAAGAGACCCAGTACTTC
- | many | TRBJ2-7 | TRBV5-1 | CASSDWDGHYEQYF | TGCGCCAGCAGCGACTGGGACGGTCACTACGAGCAGTACTTC
- | many | TRBJ2-7 | TRBV5-1 | CASSSSYEQYF | TGTGCCAGCAGTTCTTCTTACGAGCAGTACTTC
TRBD2 | many | TRBJ2-3 | TRBV6-5 | CASSYYSLAGGADTQYF | TGTGCCAGCAGTTATTATTCTCTAGCGGGAGGTGCAGATACGCAGTATTTT
- | many | TRBJ2-1 | TRBV6-5 | CASSYGGPSYNEQFF | TGTGCCAGCAGTTACGGGGGGCCCTCCTACAATGAGCAGTTCTTC
TRBD2 | many | TRBJ2-1 | TRBV12-3/TRBV12-4 | CASSPLAGYRGEQFF | TGTGCCAGCAGTCCCCTAGCGGGATACAGGGGTGAGCAGTTCTTC
- | - | TRBJ2-6 | TRBV12-3/TRBV12-4 | CAFSLMVTGTGANVLTF | TGTGCCTTCAGTTTAATGGTGACCGGGACTGGGGCCAACGTCCTGACTTTC
TRBD2 | few | TRBJ2-2 | TRBV5-6 | CASSFLAGNTGELFF | TGTGCCAGCAGCTTCCTAGCGGGGAATACCGGGGAGCTGTTTTTT
- | many | TRBJ2-3 | TRBV28 | CASLYSGQGDTQYF | TGTGCCAGCTTATACTCAGGGCAGGGAGATACGCAGTATTTT
- | - | TRBJ1-3 | TRBV6-5 | CASSFGRGSSGNTIYF | TGTGCCAGCAGTTTTGGACGTGGTTCCTCTGGAAACACCATATATTTT
- | many | TRBJ2-7 | TRBV15 | CATSRDALPNEQYF | TGTGCCACCAGCAGAGATGCACTCCCCAACGAGCAGTACTTC
- | many | TRBJ2-2 | TRBV12-3/TRBV12-4 | CASTRDNTNTGELFF | TGTGCCAGCACCCGGGACAACACGAACACCGGGGAGCTGTTTTTT
- | - | TRBJ1-2 | TRBV11-2 | CASSPSGRYGYTF | TGTGCCAGCAGCCCCTCGGGGAGGTATGGCTACACCTTC
- | many | TRBJ2-3 | TRBV5-1 | CASSPTSSGTDTQYF | TGCGCCAGCAGCCCCACTAGTTCTGGCACAGATACGCAGTATTTT
- | many | TRBJ2-2 | TRBV27 | CASSLVRENTGELFF | TGTGCCAGCAGTTTGGTACGGGAAAACACCGGGGAGCTGTTTTTT
TRBD2 | many | TRBJ2-1 | TRBV5-1 | CASSLARGSLAGSEQFF | TGCGCCAGCAGCTTGGCCCGGGGATCACTAGCGGGAAGTGAGCAGTTCTTC
TRBD2 | few | TRBJ2-2 | TRBV20-1 | CSATRGGNTGELFF | TGCAGTGCTACACGGGGGGGCAACACCGGGGAGCTGTTTTTT
- | - | TRBJ1-4 | TRBV3-1 | CASSLPRDPRTATNEKLFF | TGTGCCAGCAGCCTCCCGCGGGACCCTAGGACTGCAACTAATGAAAAACTGTTTTTT
- | many | TRBJ1-2 | TRBV27 | CASSYSTGANYGYTF | TGTGCCAGCAGTTATTCGACAGGAGCTAACTATGGCTACACCTTC
- | many | TRBJ1-5 | TRBV12-3/TRBV12-4 | CASSLPGQPQHF | TGTGCCAGCAGCCTTCCGGGTCAGCCCCAGCATTTT
- | many | TRBJ1-1 | TRBV7-3 | CASSLGPKSTEAFF | TGTGCCAGCAGCTTAGGGCCCAAGAGCACTGAAGCTTTCTTT
- | few | TRBJ2-3 | TRBV10-3 | CALAPGDRDTQYF | TGTGCTCTCGCCCCAGGGGATAGGGATACGCAGTATTTT
- | many | TRBJ2-1 | TRBV5-1 | CASSLDALNEQFF | TGCGCCAGCAGCTTGGACGCCCTCAATGAGCAGTTCTTC
- | many | TRBJ1-1 | TRBV7-6 | CASSLNRGTEAFF | TGTGCCAGCAGCTTAAATCGGGGGACTGAAGCTTTCTTT
- | many | TRBJ2-5 | TRBV12-5 | CASGLIEETQYF | TGTGCTAGTGGTTTGATCGAAGAGACCCAGTACTTC
TRBD1 | - | TRBJ1-2 | TRBV6-5 | CASSYSLTGGKGYGYTF | TGTGCCAGCAGTTACTCCCTGACAGGGGGGAAAGGCTATGGCTACACCTTC
TRBD1 | few | TRBJ2-3 | TRBV3-1 | CASSLNLGGGDRVGTDTQYF | TGTGCCAGCAGCCTCAATCTAGGCGGTGGAGACAGGGTTGGCACAGATACGCAGTATTTT
- | many | TRBJ2-3 | TRBV29-1 | CSVEANTDTQYF | TGCAGCGTTGAAGCCAACACAGATACGCAGTATTTT
TRBD2 | - | TRBJ2-1 | TRBV6-6 | CASSNSGAQQFF | TGTGCCAGCAGTAATAGCGGGGCACAGCAGTTCTTC
- | many | TRBJ1-1 | TRBV28 | CASTNHPTGRGTEAFF | TGTGCCAGCACCAATCACCCCACTGGGAGAGGAACTGAAGCTTTCTTT
TRBD1 | few | TRBJ2-2 | TRBV5-6 | CASSPKQGYTGELFF | TGTGCCAGCAGCCCTAAACAGGGGTACACCGGGGAGCTGTTTTTT
TRBD2 | many | TRBJ2-1 | TRBV5-1 | CASSLGTSGYNEQFF | TGCGCCAGCAGCCTCGGGACTAGCGGCTACAATGAGCAGTTCTTC
- | once | TRBJ1-5 | TRBV4-2 | CACSQGGEWPQHF | TGTGCCTGCAGCCAAGGAGGTGAGTGGCCCCAGCATTTT
- | - | TRBJ2-7 | TRBV27 | CASSFDGSSYEQYF | TGTGCCAGCAGTTTCGACGGGAGCTCCTACGAGCAGTACTTC
TRBD2 | - | TRBJ2-5 | TRBV11-2 | CASSSLDSGVPGETQYF | TGTGCCAGCAGCTCCTTGGATAGCGGGGTTCCCGGCGAGACCCAGTACTTC
TRBD2 | - | TRBJ2-7 | TRBV19 | CASSWASGSYEQYF | TGTGCCAGTAGTTGGGCTAGCGGGAGCTACGAGCAGTACTTC
TRBD1 | - | TRBJ2-3 | TRBV2 | CASSPQGARFGTDTQYF | TGTGCCAGCAGCCCCCAGGGGGCGCGTTTTGGTACAGATACGCAGTATTTT
TRBD1 | many | TRBJ2-2 | TRBV6-4 | CASRTPGQGADHTTGELFF | TGTGCCAGCAGGACACCGGGACAGGGGGCCGACCACACCACCGGGGAGCTGTTTTTT
TRBD2 | - | TRBJ2-2 | TRBV7-9 | CARRTGTSGYTGELFF | TGTGCCAGAAGAACCGGGACTAGCGGCTACACCGGGGAGCTGTTTTTT
- | many | TRBJ2-2 | TRBV28 | CASSLMVQKTGELFF | TGTGCCAGCAGTTTGATGGTACAGAAGACCGGGGAGCTGTTTTTT
- | - | TRBJ2-1 | TRBV11-2 | CASSSRLGASYNEQFF | TGTGCCAGCAGTTCCCGACTAGGGGCCTCCTACAATGAGCAGTTCTTC